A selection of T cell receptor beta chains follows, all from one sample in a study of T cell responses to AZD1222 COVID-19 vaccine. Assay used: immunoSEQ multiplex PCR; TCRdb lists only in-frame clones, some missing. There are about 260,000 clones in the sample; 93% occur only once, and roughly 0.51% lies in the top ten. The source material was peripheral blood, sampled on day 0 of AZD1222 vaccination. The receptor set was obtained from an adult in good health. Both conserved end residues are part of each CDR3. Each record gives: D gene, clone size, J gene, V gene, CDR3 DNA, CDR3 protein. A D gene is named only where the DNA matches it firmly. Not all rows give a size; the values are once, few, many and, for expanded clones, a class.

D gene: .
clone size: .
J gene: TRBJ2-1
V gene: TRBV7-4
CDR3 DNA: TGTGCCAGCAGCTTACGGGCTCAATCGGGGAATGAGCAGTTCTTC
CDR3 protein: CASSLRAQSGNEQFF

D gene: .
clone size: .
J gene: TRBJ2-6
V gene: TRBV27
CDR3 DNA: TGTGCCAGCAGGCCCACCGGGGCCAACGTCCTGACTTTC
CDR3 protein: CASRPTGANVLTF

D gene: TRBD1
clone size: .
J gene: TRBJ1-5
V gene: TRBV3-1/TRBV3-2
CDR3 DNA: TGTGCCAGCAGCCAGGGGACAGTTGGGAATCAGCCCCAGCATTTT
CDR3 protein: CASSQGTVGNQPQHF

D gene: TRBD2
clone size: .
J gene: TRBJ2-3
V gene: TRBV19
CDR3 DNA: TGTGCCAGTAGTGCCGTGGCTAGCGGGAGGGATACGCAGTATTTT
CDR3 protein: CASSAVASGRDTQYF

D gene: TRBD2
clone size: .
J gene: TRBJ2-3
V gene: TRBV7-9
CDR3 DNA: TGTGCCTCACAGCGGGGGCGGAGCACAGATACGCAGTATTTT
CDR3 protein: CASQRGRSTDTQYF

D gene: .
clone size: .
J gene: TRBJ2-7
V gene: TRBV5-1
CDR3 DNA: TGCGCCAGCAGCTTGGAGGGGGGAAGGACAAACTACGAGCAGTACTTC
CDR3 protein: CASSLEGGRTNYEQYF

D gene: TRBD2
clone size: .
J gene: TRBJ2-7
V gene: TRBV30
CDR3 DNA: TGTGCCTGGACTAAGACTAGCTTACCCCCTTACGAGCAGTACTTC
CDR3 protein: CAWTKTSLPPYEQYF

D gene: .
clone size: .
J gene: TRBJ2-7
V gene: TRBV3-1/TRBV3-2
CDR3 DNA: TGTGCCAGCAGCCAACGGGGCAGGGAGTTCGACGAGCAGTACTTC
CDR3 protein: CASSQRGREFDEQYF

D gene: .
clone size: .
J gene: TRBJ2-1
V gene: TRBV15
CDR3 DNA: TGTGCCACCACCACCCGGGATAGGAGGAATGAGCAGTTCTTC
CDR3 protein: CATTTRDRRNEQFF

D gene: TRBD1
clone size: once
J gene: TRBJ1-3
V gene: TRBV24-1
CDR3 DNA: TGTGCCACCAGTGGCCCGGGCAGGGGGTACACCATATATTTT
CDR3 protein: CATSGPGRGYTIYF

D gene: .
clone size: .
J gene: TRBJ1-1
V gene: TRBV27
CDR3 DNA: TGTGCCAGTTGGACAAGAAACACTGAAGCTTTCTTT
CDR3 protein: CASWTRNTEAFF

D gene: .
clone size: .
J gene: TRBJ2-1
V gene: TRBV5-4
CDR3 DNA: TGTGCCAGCAGGCGGGAGGCAGGGGGCGCCTCCTACAATGAGCAGTTCTTC
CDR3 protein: CASRREAGGASYNEQFF

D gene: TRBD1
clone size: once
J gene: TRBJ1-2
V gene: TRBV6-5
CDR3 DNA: TGTGCCAGCAGTAGAGCGTGGACAGGGGTAGATGGCTACACCTTC
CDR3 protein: CASSRAWTGVDGYTF

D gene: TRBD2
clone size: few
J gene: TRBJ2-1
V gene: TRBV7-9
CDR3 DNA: TGTGCCAGTAAGCCAGCGGGGGCCTACAATGAGCAGTTCTTC
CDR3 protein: CASKPAGAYNEQFF

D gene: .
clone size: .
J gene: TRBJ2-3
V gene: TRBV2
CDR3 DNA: TGTGCTGGTCAGGAGGGTGACTCGGCCCCAGATACGCAGTATTTT
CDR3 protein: CAGQEGDSAPDTQYF

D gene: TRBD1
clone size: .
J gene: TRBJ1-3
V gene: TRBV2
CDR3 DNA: TGTGCCAGCAGTGAAAGAAGACAGGGCCCTGGAAACACCATATATTTT
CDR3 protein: CASSERRQGPGNTIYF

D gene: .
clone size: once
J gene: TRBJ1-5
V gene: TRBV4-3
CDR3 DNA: TGCGCCAGCAGCCCCCATCAGCCCCAGCATTTT
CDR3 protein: CASSPHQPQHF

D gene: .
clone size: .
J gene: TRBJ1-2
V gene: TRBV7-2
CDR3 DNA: TGTGCCAGCAGCTTATTGGAAAGTAGCTATGGCTACACCTTC
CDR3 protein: CASSLLESSYGYTF

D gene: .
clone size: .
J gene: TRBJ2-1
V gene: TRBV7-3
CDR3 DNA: TGTGCCAGCAGCTTGGGGGGTGAGCAGTTCTTC
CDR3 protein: CASSLGGEQFF

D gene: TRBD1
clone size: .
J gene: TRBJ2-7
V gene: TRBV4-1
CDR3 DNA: TGCGCCAGCAGCCACCGCGGGGGTGGGACAGGGGGCAACGAGCAGTACTTC
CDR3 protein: CASSHRGGGTGGNEQYF

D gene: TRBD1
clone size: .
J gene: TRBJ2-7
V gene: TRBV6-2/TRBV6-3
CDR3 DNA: TGTGCCAGCAGTTACTCGCAGGGGGCCTACGAGCAGTACTTC
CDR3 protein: CASSYSQGAYEQYF

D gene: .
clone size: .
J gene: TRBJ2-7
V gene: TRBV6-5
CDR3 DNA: TGTGCCAGCATCGATGGGACAAGAATCCCCTACGAGCAGTACTTC
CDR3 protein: CASIDGTRIPYEQYF

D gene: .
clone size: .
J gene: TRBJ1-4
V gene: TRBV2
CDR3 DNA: TGTGCCAGCAGTGAAATGGCGAGATCTAATGAAAAACTGTTTTTT
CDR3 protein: CASSEMARSNEKLFF

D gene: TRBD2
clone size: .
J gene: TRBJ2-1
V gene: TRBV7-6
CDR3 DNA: TGTGCCAGCAGCTCTTGGTTGACTAGCGGGGGTGGAAATGAGCAGTTCTTC
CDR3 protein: CASSSWLTSGGGNEQFF

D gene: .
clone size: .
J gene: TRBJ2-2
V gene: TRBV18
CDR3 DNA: TGTGCCAGCTCATCGTCCAACACCGGGGAGCTGTTTTTT
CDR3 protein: CASSSSNTGELFF

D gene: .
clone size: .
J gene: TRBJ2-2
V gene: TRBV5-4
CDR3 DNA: TGTGCCAGCAGCTCTTTCGACAGGGAGGTCGGGGAGCTGTTTTTT
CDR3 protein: CASSSFDREVGELFF

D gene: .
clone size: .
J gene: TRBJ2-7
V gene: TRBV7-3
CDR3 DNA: TGTGCCAGCAGCCCTAATCCAGGGCTGGGGATTTACGAGCAGTACTTC
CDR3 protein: CASSPNPGLGIYEQYF

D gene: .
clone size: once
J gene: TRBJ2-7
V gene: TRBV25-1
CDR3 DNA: TGTGCCAGACTCTACGAGCAGTACTTC
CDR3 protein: CARLYEQYF

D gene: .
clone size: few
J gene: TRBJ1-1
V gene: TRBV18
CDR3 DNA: TGTGCCAGCTCACGACAGGACAGGAACACTGAAGCTTTCTTT
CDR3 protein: CASSRQDRNTEAFF

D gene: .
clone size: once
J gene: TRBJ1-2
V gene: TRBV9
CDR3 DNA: TGTGCCAGCAGCGTTGGCAGGCCCGACGGTGGCTACACCTTC
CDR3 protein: CASSVGRPDGGYTF

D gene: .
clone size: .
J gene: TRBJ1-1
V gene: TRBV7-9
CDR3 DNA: TGTGCCAGCAGCCGCGGCGCGAGCACTGAAGCTTTCTTT
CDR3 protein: CASSRGASTEAFF

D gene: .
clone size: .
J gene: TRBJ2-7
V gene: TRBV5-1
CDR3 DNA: TGCGCCAGCAGCTTGGTATTAGGGCAGGTTCAACACGAGCAGTACTTC
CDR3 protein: CASSLVLGQVQHEQYF

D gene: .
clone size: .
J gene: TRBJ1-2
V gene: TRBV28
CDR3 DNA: TGTGCCACCAATAACTATGGCTACACCTTC
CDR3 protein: CATNNYGYTF

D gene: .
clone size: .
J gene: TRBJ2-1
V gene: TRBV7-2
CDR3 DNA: TGTGCCAGCAGCTTGGGGTCTCGCGGCTCCTACAATGAGCAGTTCTTC
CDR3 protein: CASSLGSRGSYNEQFF

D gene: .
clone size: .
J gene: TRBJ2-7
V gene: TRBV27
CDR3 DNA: TGTGCCAGCAGTCTCGGGGCGGGTCTGTACTTC
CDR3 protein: CASSLGAGLYF

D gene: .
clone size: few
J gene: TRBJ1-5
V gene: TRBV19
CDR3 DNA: TGTGCCAGTAGTCTCGACAGGCAAAATCAGCCCCAGCATTTT
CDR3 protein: CASSLDRQNQPQHF

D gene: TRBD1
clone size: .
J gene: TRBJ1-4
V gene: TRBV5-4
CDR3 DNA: TGTGCCAGCAGCGCGGACAGGGGGGAAAAACTGTTTTTT
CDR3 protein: CASSADRGEKLFF

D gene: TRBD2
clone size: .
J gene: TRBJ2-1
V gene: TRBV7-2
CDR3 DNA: TGTGCCAGCAGTCCTAAAGGGACTAGTTACAATGAGCAGTTCTTC
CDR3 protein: CASSPKGTSYNEQFF

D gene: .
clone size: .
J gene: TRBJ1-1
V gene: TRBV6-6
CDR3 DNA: TGTGCCAGCGCATTACTCAGGGTGAACACTGAAGCTTTCTTT
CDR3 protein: CASALLRVNTEAFF

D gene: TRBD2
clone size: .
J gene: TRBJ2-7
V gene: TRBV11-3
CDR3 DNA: TGTGCCAGCAGCCCGGGACTAGCGGGTCTCAGCTCCTACGAGCAGTACTTC
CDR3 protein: CASSPGLAGLSSYEQYF

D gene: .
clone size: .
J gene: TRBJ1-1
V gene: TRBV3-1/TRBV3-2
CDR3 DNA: TGTGCCAGCAGCCTCGGACAGCTGAACACTGAAGCTTTCTTT
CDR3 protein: CASSLGQLNTEAFF

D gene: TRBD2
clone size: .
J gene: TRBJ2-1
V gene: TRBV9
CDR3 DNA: TGTGCCAGCAGCGTAGGGCTAGCGGGGGGCGGGGATGAGCAGTTCTTC
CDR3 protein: CASSVGLAGGGDEQFF

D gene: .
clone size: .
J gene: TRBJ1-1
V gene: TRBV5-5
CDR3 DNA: TGTGCCAGCAGCTTTCCCCAGGGGCACGGGACTGAAGCTTTCTTT
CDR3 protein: CASSFPQGHGTEAFF

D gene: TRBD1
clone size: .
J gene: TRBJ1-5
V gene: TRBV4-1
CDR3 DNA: TGCGCCAGCAGCCAAGTACAGGGGCCCCGCAATCAGCCCCAGCATTTT
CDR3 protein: CASSQVQGPRNQPQHF

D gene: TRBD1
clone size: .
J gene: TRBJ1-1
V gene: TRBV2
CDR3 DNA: TGTGCCAGCAGGGACAGGGGAATAGGTGAAGCTTTCTTT
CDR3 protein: CASRDRGIGEAFF

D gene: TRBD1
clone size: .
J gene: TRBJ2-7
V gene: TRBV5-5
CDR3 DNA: TGTGCCAGCAGCTTGGACCGGGGACAGGGGGTCTACGAGCAGTACTTC
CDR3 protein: CASSLDRGQGVYEQYF

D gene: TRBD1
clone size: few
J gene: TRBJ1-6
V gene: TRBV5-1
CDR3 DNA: TGCGCCAGCAGCTGGGGGGACAGGGAACCCCTCCACTTT
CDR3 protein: CASSWGDREPLHF

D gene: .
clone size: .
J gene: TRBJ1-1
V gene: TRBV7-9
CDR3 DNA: TGTGCCAGCAGTCCGGACCGCTACACTGAAGCTTTCTTT
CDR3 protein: CASSPDRYTEAFF

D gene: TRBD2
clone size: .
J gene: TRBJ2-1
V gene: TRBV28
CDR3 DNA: TGTGCCAGCAAAACCCTAGCGGGAGAGTCCTACAATGAGCAGTTCTTC
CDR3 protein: CASKTLAGESYNEQFF

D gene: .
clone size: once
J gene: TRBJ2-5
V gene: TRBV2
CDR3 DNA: TGTGCCAGCAGCCGTAGGCCAGAGACCCAGTACTTC
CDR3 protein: CASSRRPETQYF

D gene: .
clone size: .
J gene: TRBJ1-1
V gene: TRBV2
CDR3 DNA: TGTGCCAGCAGTGCGGAAACGGTGAACACTGAAGCTTTCTTT
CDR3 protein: CASSAETVNTEAFF

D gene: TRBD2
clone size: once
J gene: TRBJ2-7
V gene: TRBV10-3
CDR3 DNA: TGTGCCATCCGCTCCCCTGGGAGGGTTCGGGAGCAGTACTTC
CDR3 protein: CAIRSPGRVREQYF

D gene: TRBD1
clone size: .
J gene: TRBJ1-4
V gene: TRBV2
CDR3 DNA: TGTGCCAGCAGTTACGGACAGGGGGTATATGAAAAACTGTTTTTT
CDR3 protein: CASSYGQGVYEKLFF

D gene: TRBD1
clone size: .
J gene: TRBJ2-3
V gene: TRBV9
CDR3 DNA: TGTGCCAGCAGCGCCGGGACAGGGGTTGGGACAGATACGCAGTATTTT
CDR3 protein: CASSAGTGVGTDTQYF

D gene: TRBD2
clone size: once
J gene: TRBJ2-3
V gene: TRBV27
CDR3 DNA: TGTGCCAGCAGTTTCCTAGGGACTAGCGGGAGGCCGACCACAGATACGCAGTATTTT
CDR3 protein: CASSFLGTSGRPTTDTQYF